This TCR beta chain was observed in a study of blood T cell repertoires in COVID-19. The CDR3 is made up of 13 amino acids. J gave up 5 bases and V 7 bases, and 6 bases lay outside the gene matches. CDR1 and CDR2 (germline): KGHDR, SFDVKD. This clone was seen more than once but under ten times. The repertoire was sequenced with immunoSEQ multiplex PCR; TCRdb's copy has only in-frame clones and lacks some. Counted here are 300,000 or so clones, approximately 90% occurring once; the ten biggest clones make up about 1.1%. The specimen sequenced was PBMCs or T cells enriched from blood (not recorded which). V and J are TRBV24-1 and TRBJ1-1; 7 bases match TRBD1. The clonotype originates from a woman aged 30 to 39 who had recovered from COVID-19. The CDR3 region is CATRRGQGTEAFF. The CDR3, as DNA: TGTGCCACCAGAAGGGGGCAGGGGACTGAAGCTTTCTTT.